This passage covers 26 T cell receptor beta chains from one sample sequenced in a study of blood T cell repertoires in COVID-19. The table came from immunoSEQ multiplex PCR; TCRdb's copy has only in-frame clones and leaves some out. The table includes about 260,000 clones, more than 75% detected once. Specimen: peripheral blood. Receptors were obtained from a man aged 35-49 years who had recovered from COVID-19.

The CDR3 DNA reads as TGTGCCAGCAGTTATTCCCCGGACCGGGGGGAGACCCAGTACTTC. Translating gives CASSYSPDRGETQYF. The chain employs TRBV7-3 and TRBJ2-5; weak D call: TRBD2 (6 bases). V lost 6 bases and J lost 5, with 19 bases in between. The germline V gene encodes CDR1 SGHTA and CDR2 FQGTGA. The CDR3 has 15 amino acids.

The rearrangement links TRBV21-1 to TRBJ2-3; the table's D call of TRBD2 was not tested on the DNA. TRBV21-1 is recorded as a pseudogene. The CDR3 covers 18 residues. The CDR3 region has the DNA TGTGCCAGCAGCAGGCCGCTAGCGGGGGGGCTAGGCACAGATACGCAGTATTTT. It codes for CASSRPLAGGLGTDTQYF.

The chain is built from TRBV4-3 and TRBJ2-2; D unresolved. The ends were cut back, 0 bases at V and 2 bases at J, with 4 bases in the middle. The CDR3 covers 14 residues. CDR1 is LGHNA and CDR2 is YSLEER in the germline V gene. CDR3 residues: CASSQETNTGELFF. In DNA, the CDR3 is TGCGCCAGCAGCCAAGAAACAAACACCGGGGAGCTGTTTTTT.

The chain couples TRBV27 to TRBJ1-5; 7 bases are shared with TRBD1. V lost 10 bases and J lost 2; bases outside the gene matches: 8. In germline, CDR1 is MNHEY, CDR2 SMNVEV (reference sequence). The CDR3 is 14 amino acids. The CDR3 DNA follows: TGTGCCACTGCGAAGGGGGCAGGCAATCAGCCCCAGCATTTT. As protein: CATAKGAGNQPQHF.

In DNA, the CDR3 is TGTGCCAGCAGCTTGGGCAGTAACTATGGCTACACCTTC. Translation gives CASSLGSNYGYTF. The chain combines TRBV5-6 with TRBJ1-2; D is undetermined. V was shortened by 0 bases and J by 1 base, with 4 bases between the two germline ends. CDR1 is SGHDT and CDR2 is YYEEEE in the germline V gene. CDR3 length: 13 residues. The full variable domain, in which reference TRBV5-6 and TRBJ1-2 provide the parts outside the CDR3, is DAGVTQSPTHLIKTRGQQVTLRCSPKSGHDTVSWYQQALGQGPQFIFQYYEEEERQRGNFPDRFSGHQFPNYSSELNVNALLLGDSALYLCASSLGSNYGYTFGSGTRLTVV.

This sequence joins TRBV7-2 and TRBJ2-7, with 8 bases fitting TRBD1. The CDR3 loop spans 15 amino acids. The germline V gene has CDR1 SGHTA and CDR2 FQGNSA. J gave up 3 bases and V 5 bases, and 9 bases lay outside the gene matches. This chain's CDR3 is CASSQSGGFIYEQYF. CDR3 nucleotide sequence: TGTGCCAGCAGCCAGTCAGGGGGCTTTATCTACGAGCAGTACTTC.

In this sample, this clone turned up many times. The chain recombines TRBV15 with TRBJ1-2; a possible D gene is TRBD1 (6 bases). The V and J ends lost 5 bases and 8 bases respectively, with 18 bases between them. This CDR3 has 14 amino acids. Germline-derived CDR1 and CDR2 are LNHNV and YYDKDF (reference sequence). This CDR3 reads CATSPRDTGQGYTF. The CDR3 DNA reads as TGTGCCACCAGCCCAAGAGATACAGGGCAAGGCTACACCTTC.

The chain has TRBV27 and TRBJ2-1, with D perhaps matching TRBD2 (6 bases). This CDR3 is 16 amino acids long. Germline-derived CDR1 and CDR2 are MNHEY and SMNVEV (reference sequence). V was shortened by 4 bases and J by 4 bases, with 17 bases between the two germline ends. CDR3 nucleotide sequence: TGTGCCAGCAGTTGGGGTCGGGGACTCGGGTACAATGAGCAGTTCTTC. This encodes CASSWGRGLGYNEQFF.

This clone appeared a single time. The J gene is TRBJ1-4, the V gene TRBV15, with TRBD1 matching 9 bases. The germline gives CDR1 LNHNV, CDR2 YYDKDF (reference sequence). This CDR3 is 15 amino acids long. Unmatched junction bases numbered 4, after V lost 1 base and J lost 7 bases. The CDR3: CATSRGGQGPEKLFF. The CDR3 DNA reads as TGTGCCACCAGCAGAGGGGGACAGGGCCCTGAAAAACTGTTTTTT.

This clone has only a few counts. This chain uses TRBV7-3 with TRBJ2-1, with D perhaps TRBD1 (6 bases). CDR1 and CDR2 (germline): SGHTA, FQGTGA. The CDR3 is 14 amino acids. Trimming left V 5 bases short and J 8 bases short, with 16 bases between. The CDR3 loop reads CASSLQGSWDEQFF. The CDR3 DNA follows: TGTGCCAGCAGCCTACAGGGTTCCTGGGATGAGCAGTTCTTC.

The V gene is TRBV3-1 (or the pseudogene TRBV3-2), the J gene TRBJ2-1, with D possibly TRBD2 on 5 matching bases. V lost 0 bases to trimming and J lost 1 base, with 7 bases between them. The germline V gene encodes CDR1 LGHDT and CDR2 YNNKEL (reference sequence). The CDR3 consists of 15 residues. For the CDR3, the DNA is TGTGCCAGCAGCCAAGAACGGGGTTCCTACAATGAGCAGTTCTTC. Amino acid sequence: CASSQERGSYNEQFF.

Here the CDR3 DNA reads TGTGCCAGCAGGGCCGGGACAGGGATAAGCAATCAGCCCCAGCATTTT. It translates to CASRAGTGISNQPQHF. The chain has TRBV2 and TRBJ1-5; 9 positions agree with TRBD1. Trimming removed 6 bases from V and 1 base from J; junction bases left unmatched: 7. Looked up from germline, CDR1 is SNHLY and CDR2 is FYNNEI. The CDR3 is 16 residues long.

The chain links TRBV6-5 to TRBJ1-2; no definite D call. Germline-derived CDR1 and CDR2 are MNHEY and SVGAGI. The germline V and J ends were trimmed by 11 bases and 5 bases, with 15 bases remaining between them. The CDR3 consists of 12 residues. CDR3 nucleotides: TGTGCCCTCGAGATTTCCGGGTATGGCTACACCTTC. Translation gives CALEISGYGYTF.

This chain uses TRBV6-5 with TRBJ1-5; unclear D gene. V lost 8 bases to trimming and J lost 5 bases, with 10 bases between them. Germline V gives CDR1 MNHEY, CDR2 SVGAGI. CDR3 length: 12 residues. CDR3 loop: CASRAGDQPQHF. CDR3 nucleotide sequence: TGTGCCAGCCGAGCAGGTGATCAGCCCCAGCATTTT.

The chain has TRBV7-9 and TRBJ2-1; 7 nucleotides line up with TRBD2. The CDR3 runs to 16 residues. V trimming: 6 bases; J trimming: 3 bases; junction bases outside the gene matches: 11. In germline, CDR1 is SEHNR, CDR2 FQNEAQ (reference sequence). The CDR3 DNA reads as TGTGCCAGCAGTCCGAGCGGGGCTAACCACTACAATGAGCAGTTCTTC. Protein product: CASSPSGANHYNEQFF. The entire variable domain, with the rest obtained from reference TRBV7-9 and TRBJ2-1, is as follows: DTGVSQNPRHKITKRGQNVTFRCDPISEHNRLYWYRQTLGQGPEFLTYFQNEAQLEKSRLLSDRFSAERPKGSFSTLEIQRTEQGDSAMYLCASSPSGANHYNEQFFGPGTRLTVL.

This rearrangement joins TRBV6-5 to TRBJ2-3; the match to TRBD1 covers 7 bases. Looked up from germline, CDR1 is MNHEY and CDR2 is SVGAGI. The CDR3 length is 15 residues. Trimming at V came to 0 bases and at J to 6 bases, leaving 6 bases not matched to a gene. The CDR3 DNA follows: TGTGCCAGCAGTTACTCGAGACAGGGTATGGATACGCAGTATTTT. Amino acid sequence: CASSYSRQGMDTQYF.

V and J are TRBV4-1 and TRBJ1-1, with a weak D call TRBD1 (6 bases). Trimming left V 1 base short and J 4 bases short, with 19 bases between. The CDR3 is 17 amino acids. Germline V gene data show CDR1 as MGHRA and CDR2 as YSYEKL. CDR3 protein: CASSQGSQGLGLTEAFF. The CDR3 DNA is TGCGCCAGCAGCCAAGGTTCGCAGGGGTTAGGTCTCACTGAAGCTTTCTTT.

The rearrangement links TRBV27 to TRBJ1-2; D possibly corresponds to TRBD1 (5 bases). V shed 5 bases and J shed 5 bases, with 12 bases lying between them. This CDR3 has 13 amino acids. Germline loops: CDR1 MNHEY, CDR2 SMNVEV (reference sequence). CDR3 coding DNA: TGTGCCAGCAGTCCTGACAGACTTTATGGCTACACCTTC. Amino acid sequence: CASSPDRLYGYTF.

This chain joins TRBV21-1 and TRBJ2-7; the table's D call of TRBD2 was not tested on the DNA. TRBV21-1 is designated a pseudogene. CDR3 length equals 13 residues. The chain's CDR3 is CASSRVGSYEQYF. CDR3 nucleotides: TGTGCCAGCAGCAGAGTCGGCTCCTACGAGCAGTACTTC.

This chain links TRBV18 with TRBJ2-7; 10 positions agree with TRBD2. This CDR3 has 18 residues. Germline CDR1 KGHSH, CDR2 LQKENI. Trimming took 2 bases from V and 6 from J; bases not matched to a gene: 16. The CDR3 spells CASSPGLAGVGRGGEQYF. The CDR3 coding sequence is TGTGCCAGCTCACCAGGCCTAGCGGGAGTCGGGCGCGGCGGCGAGCAGTACTTC.

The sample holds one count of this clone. CDR3 loop: CASSQDHRQGNTIYF. Here the CDR3 DNA reads TGCGCCAGCAGCCAAGATCACAGACAAGGAAACACCATATATTTT. This chain links TRBV4-3 with TRBJ1-3; no definite D call. The CDR3 covers 15 residues. Germline V gene sequence: CDR1 LGHNA, CDR2 YSLEER. V lost 0 bases and J lost 4, with 10 bases in between.

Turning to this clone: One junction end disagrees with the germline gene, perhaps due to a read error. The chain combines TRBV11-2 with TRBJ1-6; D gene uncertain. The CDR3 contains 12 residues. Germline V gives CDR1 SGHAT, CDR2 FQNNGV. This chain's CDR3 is CASSLYSSPLHF. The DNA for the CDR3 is TGTGCCAGCAGCTTATATAGTTCACCCCTCCACTTT.

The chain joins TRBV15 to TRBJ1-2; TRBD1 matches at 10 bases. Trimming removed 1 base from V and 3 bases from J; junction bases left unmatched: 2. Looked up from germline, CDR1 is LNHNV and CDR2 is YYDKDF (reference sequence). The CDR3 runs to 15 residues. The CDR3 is CATSRGQGAHYGYTF. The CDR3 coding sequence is TGTGCCACCAGCAGAGGACAGGGGGCACACTATGGCTACACCTTC.

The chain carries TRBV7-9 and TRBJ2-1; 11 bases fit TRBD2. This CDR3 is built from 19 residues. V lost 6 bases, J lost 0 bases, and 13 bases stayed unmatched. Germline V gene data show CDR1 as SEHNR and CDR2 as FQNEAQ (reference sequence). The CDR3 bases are TGTGCCAGCAGAGGGTCAGGACTAGCGGGTAAAAGCTCCTACAATGAGCAGTTCTTC. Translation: CASRGSGLAGKSSYNEQFF. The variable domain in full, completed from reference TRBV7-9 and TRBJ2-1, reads DTGVSQNPRHKITKRGQNVTFRCDPISEHNRLYWYRQTLGQGPEFLTYFQNEAQLEKSRLLSDRFSAERPKGSFSTLEIQRTEQGDSAMYLCASRGSGLAGKSSYNEQFFGPGTRLTVL.

CDR3 sequence: CSVVYNHFNSYNEQFF. Here the CDR3 DNA reads TGCAGCGTTGTGTACAACCATTTTAACTCCTACAATGAGCAGTTCTTC. This chain links TRBV29-1 with TRBJ2-1, with D unclear. This CDR3 is built from 16 residues. Trimming shortened V by 4 bases and J by 0 bases, and 16 bases separated the two germline ends. Germline CDR1 reads SQVTM; CDR2 reads ANQGSEA.

CDR3 in DNA: TGTGCCAGTAGTATAGAAGGTCTAGCGATATTGGGGACCCAGTACTTC. Its translation is CASSIEGLAILGTQYF. This chain joins TRBV19 and TRBJ2-5; tentatively, D is TRBD2 (6 bases). CDR1 and CDR2 from the germline V gene are LNHDA and SQIVND (reference sequence). Trimming took 0 bases from V and 7 from J, leaving 18 bases between them. The CDR3 runs to 16 residues.